This entry concerns a single T cell receptor (beta chain). This clone has just a few counts. The specificity of this receptor is unknown. Base qualities are not recorded, but no much larger clone differs from it by a single base. The same CDR3 is also encoded by other DNA sequences in this sample. The method was the immunoSEQ multiplex PCR assay. RNA was extracted from all samples and reverse transcribed into cDNA, which served as template for TCR sequencing. First-strand cDNA was synthesized using SuperScript III with a 2:1 mix of oligo-dT and random hexamers. A synthetic immune receptor repertoire was used to assess amplification bias, and residual bias was removed computationally. In the original analysis: Raw reads were preprocessed to remove errors, and CDR3 was defined by IMGT conventions from the conserved cysteine to phenylalanine. Clonality was calculated as 1 minus Shannon entropy normalized by log2 of the number of productive unique TCRs. Scalp TCRbeta sequences were cross-referenced with sorted blood CD4 and CD8 repertoires so that the CD4 or CD8 identity of scalp clones could be inferred. The table was pulled from immuneACCESS by TCRdb, which kept in-frame rearrangements only. Such tables lose some clones; where checked, under half of the loss comes from unresolved V genes, and the rest has no known cause. V and J calls and clone size are those listed in that table; D and trimming were worked out from the DNA. Across this sample there are around 120,000 clones, with over 55% seen only once. Jointly, the top ten make up roughly 5% of the sample.

The CDR3 starts with the cysteine, ends with the phenylalanine, and has 14 residues. The entry retains the CDR3 DNA only, 42 bases that are in frame from base 1. Relative to germline, V is missing 4 bases and J is missing 0 bases, with 2 bases of the junction outside any gene match. Taken from the germline V gene, the CDR1 and CDR2 loops are ENHRY and SYGVKD. This specimen belongs to a study of CD8+ T cells in alopecia areata (dated by TCRdb to 2017 to 2018). Broadly, across the study: Treated patients were enrolled in an open-label pilot trial of oral tofacitinib, 5 to 10 mg twice daily, for moderate-to-severe alopecia areata. Clonality in the scalp was compared among normal scalp (n=4), patchy alopecia areata scalp (n=8), and alopecia totalis/universalis scalp (n=8). The study used high-throughput TCRbeta sequencing to examine T cell clonal expansion in alopecia areata, in both the C3H/HeJ mouse model and human patients. Scalp tissue and sorted CD4+ and CD8+ peripheral blood T cells from patchy and totalis/universalis alopecia areata patients and from healthy controls were covered by human TCRbeta sequencing. TCRbeta CDR3 regions were amplified by immunoSEQ multiplex PCR using 35 Vbeta forward and 13 Jbeta reverse primers. Tofacitinib was administered for 6 to 18 months, and 6 months of follow-up off drug were then conducted to assess delayed response and recurrence. The RNA source kit depended on sample type: the PAXgene miRNA kit for fixed scalp, the miRNeasy kit for PBMCs, and the RNeasy kit for mouse skin. For the treated patients, the SALT score, which quantifies what percentage of scalp surface area is affected, served as the measure of disease severity. Tofacitinib-treated patients had biopsies at baseline and at 4 and 24 weeks of treatment, with a later scalp biopsy in several patients.

Taken with the paper, the label for time point translates to: roughly 27 days on oral tofacitinib. Read against the paper, the sample's treatment or condition label means: oral pan-JAK inhibitor, 5-10 mg twice daily. Lesional scalp punch biopsies and peripheral blood were collected from alopecia areata patients. After PBMCs were isolated by density centrifugation and stained for CD3, CD4 and CD8, a FACSAria was used to sort CD4+ and CD8+ T cells. Overall study outcomes, separate from this receptor: Many expanded lesional clones persisted in scalp and blood during tofacitinib treatment, which may partly explain relapse after stopping treatment. Scalp TCR repertoire analysis is complicated because resident alphabeta T cells in normal human skin are also sequenced, whereas mouse skin is dominated by gammadelta T cells. Tofacitinib significantly lowered scalp clonality and the number of expanded CD8+ clones among the top 100 scalp clones. Compared with normal scalp, lesional scalp had higher clonality and more expanded CD8+ clones, particularly in alopecia totalis/universalis, a pattern that suggests antigenic drive. TCR sequences shared between patients were less clear than in mice, possibly partly because of HLA diversity in the patient population. Because the treated cohort was small and had only one nonresponder, larger studies are needed to examine links between baseline CD8+ expansion and response.

The chain uses TRBV10-3 and TRBJ2-7, with 8 junctional bases fitting TRBD1. The source is a human donor with alopecia areata. The specimen comprised CD4+ T cells sorted from blood, sampled at week 4, from a patient treated with tofacitinib. The nucleotide sequence is TGTGCCATCAGTGGACAGGGGAGCTCCTACGAGCAGTACTTC. This codes for CAISGQGSSYEQYF.